The source of this TCR beta chain is a study of T cells in Graves' hyperthyroidism and ophthalmopathy. Researchers defined stable Graves' hyperthyroidism as no ophthalmopathy progression within 18 months. Germline CDR1 is LGHDT and CDR2 is YNNKEL (reference sequence). CDR3 length: 14 amino acids. The ends were cut back, 3 bases at V and 6 bases at J, with 12 bases in the middle. This clonotype was observed a handful of times. Its antigen is currently unknown. Whole-study findings and limits: Ophthalmopathy was identified by the model a median approximately six months ahead of onset. A model using 13 V-J features told ophthalmopathy apart from stable hyperthyroidism.

Regions amplified from RNA transcripts were the TCR beta CDR3 regions. Primed by the HTBI set, a first-round RT-PCR was run on the TCR CDR3. TCRdb recomputed calls from the multiplex PCR reads with MiXCR, one row per CDR3 protein. In the table there are some 620,000 distinct CDR3 sequences, about a sixth of which are singletons. The chain joins TRBV3-1 to TRBJ2-1; D perhaps matches TRBD2 (5 bases). Sequencing input: blood. The clonotype originates from a woman aged 25 to 39 with Graves' hyperthyroidism. The CDR3 bases are TGTGCCAGCAGCCATGAACTAGATTCCAATGAGCAGTTCTTC. It specifies CASSHELDSNEQFF.